The rows below give T cell receptor beta chains drawn from one sample of a study of T-cell reconstitution after alpha-beta-depleted transplantation in children. MiXCR, applied by TCRdb to the PCR reads, yields one record per CDR3 protein. The sample has around 370,000 distinct CDR3 sequences, about 16% seen once. The sample was PBMCs, mostly from graft donor cells, taken 360 days after TCRalphabeta/CD19-depleted stem cell transplant. The receptors here all came from a male patient under 10 years old who had a stem cell transplant for acute lymphoblastic leukemia, so the T cells may come from the graft donor. Both conserved end residues are part of each CDR3. The D gene is left open where the match is weak. Clone size is given for some rows only: seen once, a few or many times, or a class if the clone is expanded.

clone size	D gene	V gene	J gene	CDR3 protein	CDR3 DNA
-	TRBD2	TRBV30	TRBJ2-7	CAWSAWATSEQHF	TGTGCCTGGAGTGCCTGGGCAACTAGCGAGCAGCACTTC
few	TRBD1	TRBV29-1	TRBJ2-7	CSVTGQGEQYF	TGCAGCGTAACAGGACAGGGCGAGCAGTACTTC
many	-	TRBV21-1	TRBJ2-2	CASSKEVGESGELFF	TGTGCCAGCAGCAAAGAAGTCGGGGAATCCGGGGAGCTGTTTTTT
-	TRBD2	TRBV4-1	TRBJ2-1	CASSSRLAGGRYNEQFF	TGCGCCAGCAGCTCCCGACTAGCGGGAGGCCGGTACAATGAGCAGTTCTTC
-	-	TRBV11-2	TRBJ2-1	CASSPPDRLALYNEQFF	TGTGCCAGCAGCCCCCCCGATAGGCTAGCGCTGTACAATGAGCAGTTCTTC
few	-	TRBV9	TRBJ2-3	CASSVPGRDTQYF	TGTGCCAGCAGCGTGCCAGGGAGGGATACGCAGTATTTT
-	TRBD1	TRBV9	TRBJ2-5	CASSVSGTGLQETQYF	TGTGCCAGCAGCGTTTCAGGGACAGGGCTACAAGAGACCCAGTACTTC
many	-	TRBV4-3	TRBJ2-5	CASSQGPSYGAETQYF	TGCGCCAGCAGCCAAGGGCCTAGCTATGGAGCAGAGACCCAGTACTTC
-	-	TRBV5-5	TRBJ2-1	CASSLEVRELPYNEQFF	TGTGCCAGCAGCTTGGAGGTACGGGAGCTACCCTACAATGAGCAGTTCTTC
-	-	TRBV18	TRBJ2-3	CASSPQPSTSVTDTQYF	TGTGCCAGCTCACCTCAACCAAGCACATCGGTCACAGATACGCAGTATTTT